These 10 T cell receptor beta chains were sequenced from one sample in a study of shared clonotypes between healthy human individuals. Sequencing used immunoSEQ multiplex PCR; TCRdb keeps in-frame clones, though not all of them. The sample records approximately 2,300,000 clones, roughly 90% being singletons. The source material was naive CD4+ T cells from PBMCs. Documented subset: CD45RA+ positively selected. The receptors here all came from a man younger than 35 in good health. Some clones in this sample may be carry-over from other donors' samples.

This chain uses TRBV28 with TRBJ1-4; TRBD1 matches at 9 bases. The length of the CDR3 is 16 residues. Per germline, CDR1 MDHEN and CDR2 SYDVKM. Trimming cost V 6 bases and J 8 bases; bases outside gene matches: 13. The CDR3 DNA is TGTGCCAGCAGCCTTACTCCGGGACAGGGAAAAGAAAAACTGTTTTTT. It encodes CASSLTPGQGKEKLFF.

The chain uses TRBV18 and TRBJ2-1, with D unclear. This CDR3 has 15 residues. The V and J ends lost 3 bases and 3 bases respectively, with 12 bases between them. Germline CDR1 and CDR2: KGHSH and LQKENI. For the CDR3, the DNA is TGTGCCAGCTCACCGGCCCACCCAGGCTACAATGAGCAGTTCTTC. Translating it yields CASSPAHPGYNEQFF.

This chain connects TRBV7-2 to TRBJ2-1; TRBD1 might be the D (5 bases). CDR3 length: 15 residues. The V and J ends lost 5 bases and 8 bases respectively, with 19 bases between them. Germline CDR1 SGHTA, CDR2 FQGNSA. The CDR3 sequence is CASSHGMSGADEQFF. CDR3 sequence (DNA): TGTGCCAGCAGCCATGGGATGTCTGGGGCCGATGAGCAGTTCTTC.

The DNA of the CDR3 is TGCGCCAGCAGCTTGTCTGGGACAGATATCCAAGAGACCCAGTACTTC. Translation: CASSLSGTDIQETQYF. This chain joins TRBV5-1 and TRBJ2-5, with 7 positions matching TRBD1. This CDR3 comprises 16 residues. J lost 1 base, V lost 1 base, and 7 bases had no gene match. Germline loops: CDR1 SGHRS, CDR2 YFSETQ.

Comments on this clone: The sample contains more than one DNA sequence encoding this CDR3. The gene calls are TRBV28 and TRBJ1-2; a possible D gene is TRBD1 (6 bases). The germline V gene encodes CDR1 MDHEN and CDR2 SYDVKM. CDR3 length equals 12 residues. V was shortened by 6 bases and J by 8 bases, with 13 bases between the two germline ends. The CDR3 sequence is CASRADRSGYTF. The CDR3 nucleotides are TGTGCCAGCAGGGCTGACAGGTCGGGCTACACCTTC.

The chain links TRBV11-2 to TRBJ2-7; D not certain. This CDR3 has 14 amino acids. Trimming took off 1 base at V and 3 bases at J, with 10 bases between the two ends. Looked up from germline, CDR1 is SGHAT and CDR2 is FQNNGV. The CDR3: CASSLGPISYEQYF. CDR3 sequence (DNA): TGTGCCAGCAGCTTAGGCCCTATCAGCTACGAGCAGTACTTC.

This chain uses TRBV5-6 with TRBJ2-6; no clear D. V lost 4 bases and J 0 bases, leaving 5 bases between the germline ends. The CDR3 spans 14 residues. The V gene's germline CDR1 is SGHDT and CDR2 YYEEEE. The CDR3 protein is CASSGYSGANVLTF. DNA of the CDR3: TGTGCCAGCAGCGGGTACTCTGGGGCCAACGTCCTGACTTTC.

V usage is TRBV30 and J usage is TRBJ2-7; 8 bases agree with TRBD1. Germline V gene lookup returns CDR1 GTSNPN and CDR2 SVGIG (reference sequence). CDR3 size: 14 residues. The trim removed 4 bases at V and 2 bases at J, leaving 7 bases unmatched. The DNA for the CDR3 is TGTGCCTGGAAGTTAGGACAGGGAACCTACGAGCAGTACTTC. It codes for CAWKLGQGTYEQYF.

This chain links TRBV9 with TRBJ2-7; the D gene is possibly TRBD2 (6 bases). The V gene's germline CDR1 is SGDLS and CDR2 YYNGEE. Trimming stripped 1 base from V and 0 bases from J, with 8 bases between. This CDR3 has 14 residues. CDR3 nucleotides: TGTGCCAGCAGCGTAAGACTAGGCTCCTACGAGCAGTACTTC. Protein sequence: CASSVRLGSYEQYF.

This chain joins TRBV28 and TRBJ2-1; a possible D gene is TRBD1 (6 bases). This CDR3 spans 15 amino acids. Germline V gives CDR1 MDHEN, CDR2 SYDVKM. Between the trimmed V and J ends, which lost 8 bases and 7 bases, there was a span of 21 bases. The CDR3 sequence is CASAKSGTTLNEQFF. The CDR3 DNA reads as TGTGCCAGCGCGAAATCCGGGACAACCTTAAATGAGCAGTTCTTC.